This TCR beta chain was identified in a study of blood T cell repertoires in COVID-19. Study as a whole: Samples representing acute and convalescent COVID-19 were sourced from the United States, Italy and Spain. Nucleic acid was either cDNA or gDNA, and it came from T cells, B-cell-depleted T cells, or PBMCs.

This CDR3 is 14 amino acids long. The ends were cut back, 5 bases at V and 6 bases at J, with 14 bases in the middle. Looked up from germline, CDR1 is MNHEY and CDR2 is SVGEGT. Sequencing was performed with immunoSEQ multiplex PCR; in TCRdb, only in-frame clones are kept and a portion is missing. The sample holds about 140,000 clones, about 80% seen once. The chain couples TRBV6-2 or TRBV6-3 to TRBJ2-1; weak D call: TRBD2 (5 bases). What was sequenced was peripheral blood. This clonotype originated in a woman aged 55-75 years with acute or convalescent COVID-19. CDR3 residues: CASSLSTGLNEQFF. DNA for the CDR3: TGTGCCAGCAGTCTTAGCACCGGACTCAATGAGCAGTTCTTC.